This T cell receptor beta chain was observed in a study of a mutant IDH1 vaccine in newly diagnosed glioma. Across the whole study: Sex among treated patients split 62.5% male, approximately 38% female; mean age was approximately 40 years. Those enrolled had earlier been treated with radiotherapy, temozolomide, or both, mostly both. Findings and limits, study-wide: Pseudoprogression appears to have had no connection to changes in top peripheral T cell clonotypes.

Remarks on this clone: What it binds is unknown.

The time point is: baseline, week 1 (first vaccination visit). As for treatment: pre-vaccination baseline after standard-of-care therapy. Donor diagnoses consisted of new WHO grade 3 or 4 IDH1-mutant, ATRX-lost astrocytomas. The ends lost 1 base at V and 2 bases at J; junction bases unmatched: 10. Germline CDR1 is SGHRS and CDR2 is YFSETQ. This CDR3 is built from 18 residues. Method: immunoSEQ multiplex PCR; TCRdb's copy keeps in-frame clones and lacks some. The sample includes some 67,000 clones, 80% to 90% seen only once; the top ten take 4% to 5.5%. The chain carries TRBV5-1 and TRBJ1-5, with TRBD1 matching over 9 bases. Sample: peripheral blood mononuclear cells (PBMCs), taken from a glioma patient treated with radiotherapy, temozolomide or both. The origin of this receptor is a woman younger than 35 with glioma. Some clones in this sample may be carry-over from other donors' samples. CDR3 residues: CASSLTFRTGDGNQPQHF. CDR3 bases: TGCGCCAGCAGCTTGACCTTCAGGACAGGGGATGGCAATCAGCCCCAGCATTTT.